This TCR beta chain originates from a study of a mutant IDH1 vaccine in newly diagnosed glioma. As for the study in general: Earlier treatment was radiotherapy, temozolomide, or both, with most getting both. Study-level points and caveats: Pseudoprogression showed no apparent link to changes in top peripheral T cell clonotypes.

A word on this clone: The antigen is undetermined.

Stated time point: week 47, end of study. In the vaccine, a single dose held 300 ug of the mutant IDH1 20-mer peptide, along with topical imiquimod. Administration of eight vaccinations to patients took place in weeks 1, 3, 5, 7, 11, 15, 19, 23. Between the trimmed V and J ends, which lost 3 bases and 1 base, there was a span of 6 bases. This CDR3 is built from 13 residues. From germline, CDR1 is MNHNY and CDR2 SVGAGI (reference sequence). Clones were read by immunoSEQ multiplex PCR, and TCRdb kept only the in-frame ones, dropping some. The sample contains more than 30,000 clones, about 86% of which appear only once.

This chain uses TRBV6-6 with TRBJ1-1; D is ambiguous. This clonotype was obtained from a man aged 25-45 years with glioma. The specimen was PBMCs, collected from a glioma patient whose treatment included an IDH1 peptide vaccine. CDR3 residues: CASSYGKNTEAFF. In DNA, the CDR3 is TGTGCCAGCAGTTATGGGAAGAACACTGAAGCTTTCTTT.